What follows are 15 T cell receptor beta chains derived from one specimen sequenced in a study of cytomegalovirus exposure and HLA in healthy donors. Measured with immunoSEQ multiplex PCR; TCRdb has only the in-frame clones, and not every one. The repertoire holds 100,000 to 150,000 clones, with roughly nine tenths as singletons. Sequenced: PBMCs. The receptors shown here come from a woman between 18 and 29 years old in good health and CMV-seronegative.

The rearrangement uses TRBV10-3 and TRBJ2-7; 7 bases line up with TRBD2. Germline-derived CDR1 and CDR2 are ENHRY and SYGVKD. The CDR3 covers 17 residues. V lost 10 bases and J lost 7; bases outside the gene matches: 25. The CDR3 nucleotides read TGTGCCACCAATAGAGAACCAGAACGAGCGGGATTAGTAGAGCAGTACTTC. Its translation is CATNREPERAGLVEQYF.

DNA for the CDR3: TGCGCCAGCAGCCAAGTAGGGGAGGCCTATGGCTACACCTTC. As protein: CASSQVGEAYGYTF. The chain carries TRBV4-1 and TRBJ1-2; tentatively, D is TRBD1 (5 bases). The germline gives CDR1 MGHRA, CDR2 YSYEKL. The V end lost 1 base, the J end lost 4 bases, and 10 bases lay between the germline ends. This CDR3 spans 14 amino acids.

The J gene is TRBJ2-7, the V gene TRBV28, with D tentatively TRBD1 (5 bases). V dropped 6 bases and J dropped 1 base, with 16 bases sitting between them. The CDR3 contains 15 residues. Germline values: CDR1 MDHEN, CDR2 SYDVKM. Written as DNA, the CDR3 is TGTGCCAGCAGACGAATGTGGACATTATCCTACGAGCAGTACTTC. It is translated as CASRRMWTLSYEQYF.

The chain recombines TRBV5-6 with TRBJ2-1; 12 nucleotides match TRBD2. J was trimmed by 6 bases and V by 2 bases; bases with no gene match: 3. CDR1 and CDR2 from the germline V gene are SGHDT and YYEEEE. This CDR3 is built from 15 residues. DNA of the CDR3: TGTGCCAGCAGCTTCGGACTAGCGGGACCCAATGAGCAGTTCTTC. Residues: CASSFGLAGPNEQFF.

V usage is TRBV7-3 and J usage is TRBJ2-1, with D perhaps TRBD2 (5 bases). The CDR3 sequence is 15 residues long. V lost 2 bases and J lost 1, with 9 bases in between. CDR1 is SGHTA, CDR2 FQGTGA, per germline. For the CDR3, the DNA is TGTGCCAGCAGCTTAGCGGGTAGGTCCTACAATGAGCAGTTCTTC. It specifies CASSLAGRSYNEQFF.

The V and J genes are TRBV11-1 and TRBJ1-2; D is ambiguous. Trimming left V 2 bases short and J 8 bases short, with 24 bases between. The CDR3 spans 17 residues. Germline V gene data show CDR1 as SGHAT and CDR2 as FQDESV (reference sequence). The DNA of the CDR3 is TGTGCCAGCAGCTTATTATGGTACCGTTGGGTCACCGGGGGCTACACCTTC. It specifies CASSLLWYRWVTGGYTF.

V is TRBV30 and J is TRBJ2-1; 12 nucleotides match TRBD2. Germline CDR1 reads GTSNPN; CDR2 reads SVGIG (reference sequence). The trim removed 1 base at V and 0 bases at J, leaving 1 base unmatched. The length of the CDR3 is 16 residues. DNA for the CDR3: TGTGCCTGGAGTGGGACTAGCGGGATCTCCTACAATGAGCAGTTCTTC. Residues: CAWSGTSGISYNEQFF.

V usage is TRBV7-9 and J usage is TRBJ2-1, with 14 bases matching TRBD2. The V gene end was trimmed by 5 bases and the J gene end by 6 bases; junction bases not matched to a gene: 15. The CDR3 is made up of 19 amino acids. Germline-derived CDR1 and CDR2 are SEHNR and FQNEAQ (reference sequence). The CDR3, as DNA: TGTGCCAGCAGCCAATGGGGACTAGCGGGAGATCCCTTGTTCAATGAGCAGTTCTTC. Residues: CASSQWGLAGDPLFNEQFF.

The gene calls are TRBV6-4 and TRBJ2-1, with 9 bases matching TRBD2. V was pared by 6 bases and J by 3 bases, with 6 bases of the junction left unmatched. This CDR3 has 15 residues. Germline CDR1 and CDR2: MRHNA and SNTAGT. DNA of the CDR3: TGTGCCAGCAGGGTGGCGGGAGGGGACTACAATGAGCAGTTCTTC. Its translation is CASRVAGGDYNEQFF.

The V and J genes are TRBV11-2 and TRBJ2-7; 12 nucleotides line up with TRBD2. This CDR3 region has 14 residues. V was pared by 3 bases and J by 4 bases, with 1 base of the junction left unmatched. Germline lookup yields CDR1 SGHAT and CDR2 FQNNGV. The CDR3 protein is CASSFGTSGYEQYF. The CDR3 nucleotides read TGTGCCAGCAGCTTCGGGACTAGCGGGTACGAGCAGTACTTC.

The chain joins TRBV28 to TRBJ2-5; 10 bases map to TRBD2. The CDR3 is made up of 18 amino acids. V shed 1 base, J shed 6 bases, and the junction held 14 bases outside the gene matches. Germline V CDR1 and CDR2: MDHEN, SYDVKM. The CDR3 is CASSLYEREGTWGKTQYF. For the CDR3, the DNA is TGTGCCAGCAGTTTATACGAGCGGGAGGGCACGTGGGGAAAGACCCAGTACTTC.

This sequence joins TRBV2 and TRBJ1-1; no definite D call. The V end was cut by 7 bases, the J end by 7 bases, with 22 bases between. CDR1 is SNHLY and CDR2 is FYNNEI in the germline V gene. This CDR3 region has 15 residues. CDR3 coding DNA: TGTGCCAGCACATTAGCTGGAGACTGGCTGTATGAAGCTTTCTTT. Translated: CASTLAGDWLYEAFF. The full variable domain, completed using reference TRBV2 and TRBJ1-1, is EPEVTQTPSHQVTQMGQEVILRCVPISNHLYFYWYRQILGQKVEFLVSFYNNEISEKSEIFDDQFSVERPDGSNFTLKIRSTKLEDSAMYFCASTLAGDWLYEAFFGQGTRLTVV.

V usage is TRBV7-9 and J usage is TRBJ2-2, with 11 bases identical to TRBD2. J lost 4 bases, V lost 5 bases, and 6 bases had no gene match. Germline CDR1 and CDR2: SEHNR and FQNEAQ (reference sequence). This CDR3 spans 16 amino acids. As DNA, the CDR3 is TGTGCCAGCAGCCCCACTAGCGGGAGCGCCACCGGGGAGCTGTTTTTT. This codes for CASSPTSGSATGELFF.

This clone was found many times. The V and J genes are TRBV4-1 and TRBJ1-1; D unclear. CDR3 size: 15 residues. CDR1 and CDR2 from the germline V gene are MGHRA and YSYEKL. The V gene lost 1 base and the J gene lost 1 base, with 10 bases spanning the gap. The CDR3, as DNA: TGCGCCAGCAGCCAAGCTCCCGGGGAGAACACTGAAGCTTTCTTT. As protein: CASSQAPGENTEAFF.

V and J are TRBV11-3 and TRBJ2-1; D gene uncertain. V was trimmed by 2 bases and J by 7 bases, leaving 6 bases between them. Germline V gene data show CDR1 as SGHNT and CDR2 as YENEEA. The CDR3 is made up of 12 amino acids. CDR3 in DNA: TGTGCCAGCAGCTTACTGCGGAATGAGCAGTTCTTC. Protein product: CASSLLRNEQFF. The whole variable domain, filled in from reference TRBV11-3 and TRBJ2-1, reads EAGVVQSPRYKIIEKKQPVAFWCNPISGHNTLYWYLQNLGQGPELLIRYENEEAVDDSQLPKDRFSAERLKGVDSTLKIQPAELGDSAVYLCASSLLRNEQFFGPGTRLTVL.